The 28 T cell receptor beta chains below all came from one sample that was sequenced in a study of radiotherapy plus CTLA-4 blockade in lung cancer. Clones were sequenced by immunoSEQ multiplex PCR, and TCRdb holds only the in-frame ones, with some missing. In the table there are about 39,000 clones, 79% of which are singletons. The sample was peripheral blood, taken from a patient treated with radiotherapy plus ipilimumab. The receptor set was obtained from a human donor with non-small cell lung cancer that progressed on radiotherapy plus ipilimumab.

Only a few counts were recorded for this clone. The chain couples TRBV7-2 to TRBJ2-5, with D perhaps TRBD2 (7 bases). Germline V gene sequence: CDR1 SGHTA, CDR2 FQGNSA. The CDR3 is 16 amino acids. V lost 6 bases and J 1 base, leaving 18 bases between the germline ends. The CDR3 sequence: CASSATRGGGQETQYF. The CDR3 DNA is TGTGCCAGCAGTGCAACCAGGGGCGGGGGCCAAGAGACCCAGTACTTC.

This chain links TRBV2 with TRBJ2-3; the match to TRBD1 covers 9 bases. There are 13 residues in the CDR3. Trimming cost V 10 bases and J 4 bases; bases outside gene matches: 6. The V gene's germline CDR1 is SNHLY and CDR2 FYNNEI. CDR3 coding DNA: TGTGCCACCCGGGACAGGGAGGCAGATACGCAGTATTTT. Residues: CATRDREADTQYF.

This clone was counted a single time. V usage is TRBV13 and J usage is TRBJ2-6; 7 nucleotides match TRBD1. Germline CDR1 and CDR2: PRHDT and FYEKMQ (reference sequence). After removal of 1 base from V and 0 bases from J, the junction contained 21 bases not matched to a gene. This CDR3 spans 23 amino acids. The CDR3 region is CASSLVFLSGTAKFHSGANVLTF. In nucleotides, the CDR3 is TGTGCCAGCAGCTTAGTCTTCCTCTCCGGGACAGCCAAATTCCACTCTGGGGCCAACGTCCTGACTTTC.

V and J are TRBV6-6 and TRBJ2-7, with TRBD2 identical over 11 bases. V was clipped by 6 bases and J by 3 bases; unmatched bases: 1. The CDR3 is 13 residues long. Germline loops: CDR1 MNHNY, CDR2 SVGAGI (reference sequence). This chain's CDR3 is CASRGTSGYEQYF. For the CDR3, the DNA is TGTGCCAGCAGGGGGACTAGCGGCTACGAGCAGTACTTC.

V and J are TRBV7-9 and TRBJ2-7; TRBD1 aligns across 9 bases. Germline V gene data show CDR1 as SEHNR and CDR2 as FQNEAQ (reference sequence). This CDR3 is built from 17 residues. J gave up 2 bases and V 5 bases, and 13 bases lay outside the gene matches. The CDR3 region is CASSILETDRGAYEQYF. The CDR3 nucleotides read TGTGCCAGCAGCATACTAGAGACCGACAGGGGGGCCTACGAGCAGTACTTC.

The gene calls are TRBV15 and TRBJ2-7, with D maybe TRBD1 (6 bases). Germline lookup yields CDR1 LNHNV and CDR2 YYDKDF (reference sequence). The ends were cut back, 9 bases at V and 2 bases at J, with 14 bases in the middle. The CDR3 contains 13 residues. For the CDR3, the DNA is TGTGCCACTAGCCAGGGGCTCACCTACGAGCAGTACTTC. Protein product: CATSQGLTYEQYF.

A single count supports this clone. CDR3 sequence reads: CASSQQTGTGYEQYF. CDR3 bases: TGCGCCAGCAGCCAGCAAACCGGGACAGGTTACGAGCAGTACTTC. The J gene is TRBJ2-7, the V gene TRBV4-3, with 8 bases matching TRBD1. The V gene's germline CDR1 is LGHNA and CDR2 YSLEER. V was clipped by 3 bases and J by 4 bases; unmatched bases: 8. The CDR3 loop spans 15 amino acids.

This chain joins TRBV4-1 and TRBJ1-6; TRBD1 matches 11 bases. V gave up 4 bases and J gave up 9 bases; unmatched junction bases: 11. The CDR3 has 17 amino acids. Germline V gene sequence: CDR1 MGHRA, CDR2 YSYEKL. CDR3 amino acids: CASSPLISDRGRSPLHF. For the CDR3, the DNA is TGCGCCAGCAGCCCCCTGATATCGGACAGGGGGCGTTCACCCCTCCACTTT.

DNA of the CDR3: TGCAGCGTTGGGGGACAGGATCAGCCCCAGCATTTT. As protein: CSVGGQDQPQHF. V gene TRBV29-1 combines with J gene TRBJ1-5; 8 bases line up with TRBD1. This CDR3 contains 12 residues. Germline CDR1 is SQVTM and CDR2 is ANQGSEA. The trim removed 4 bases at V and 5 bases at J, leaving 1 base unmatched.

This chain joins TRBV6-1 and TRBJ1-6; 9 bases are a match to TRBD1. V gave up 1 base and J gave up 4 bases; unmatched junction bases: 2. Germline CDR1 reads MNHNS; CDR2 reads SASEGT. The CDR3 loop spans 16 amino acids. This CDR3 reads CASSEGDRGYNSPLHF. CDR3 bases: TGTGCCAGCAGTGAAGGAGACAGGGGGTATAATTCACCCCTCCACTTT.

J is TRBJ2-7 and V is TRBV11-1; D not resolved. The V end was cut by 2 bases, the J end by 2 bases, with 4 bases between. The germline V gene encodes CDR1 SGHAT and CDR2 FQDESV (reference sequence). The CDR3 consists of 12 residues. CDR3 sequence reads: CASSLTTYEQYF. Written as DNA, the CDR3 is TGTGCCAGCAGCTTAACAACCTACGAGCAGTACTTC. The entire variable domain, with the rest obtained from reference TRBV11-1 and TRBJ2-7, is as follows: EAEVAQSPRYKITEKSQAVAFWCDPISGHATLYWYRQILGQGPELLVQFQDESVVDDSQLPKDRFSAERLKGVDSTLKIQPAELGDSAMYLCASSLTTYEQYFGPGTRLTVT.

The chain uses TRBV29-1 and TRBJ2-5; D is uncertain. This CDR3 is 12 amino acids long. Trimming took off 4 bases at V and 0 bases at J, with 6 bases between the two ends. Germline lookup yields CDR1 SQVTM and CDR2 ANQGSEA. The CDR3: CSVGQNQETQYF. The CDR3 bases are TGCAGCGTTGGGCAAAACCAAGAGACCCAGTACTTC.

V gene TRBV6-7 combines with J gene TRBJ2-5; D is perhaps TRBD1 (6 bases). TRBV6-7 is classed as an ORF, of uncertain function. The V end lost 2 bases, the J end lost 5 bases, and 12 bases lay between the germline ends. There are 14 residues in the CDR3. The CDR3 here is CASSYKQGPETQYF. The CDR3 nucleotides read TGTGCCAGCAGTTACAAACAGGGACCGGAGACCCAGTACTTC.

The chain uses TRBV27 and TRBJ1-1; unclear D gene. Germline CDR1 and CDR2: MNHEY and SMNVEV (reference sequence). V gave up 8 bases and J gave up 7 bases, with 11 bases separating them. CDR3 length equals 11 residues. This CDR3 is CASRAGSEAFF. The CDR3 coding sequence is TGTGCCAGCCGGGCGGGGAGTGAAGCTTTCTTT.

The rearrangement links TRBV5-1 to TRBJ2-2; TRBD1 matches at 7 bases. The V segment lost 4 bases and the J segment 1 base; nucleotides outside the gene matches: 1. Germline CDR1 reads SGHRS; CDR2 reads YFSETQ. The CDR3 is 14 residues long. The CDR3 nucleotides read TGCGCCAGCAGCGGGGACAGGAACACCGGGGAGCTGTTTTTT. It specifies CASSGDRNTGELFF.

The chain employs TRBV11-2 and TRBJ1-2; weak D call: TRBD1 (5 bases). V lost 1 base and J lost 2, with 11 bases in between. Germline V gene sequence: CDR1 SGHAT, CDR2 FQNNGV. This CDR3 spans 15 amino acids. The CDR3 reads CASSLVTGWNYGYTF. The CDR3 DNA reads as TGTGCCAGCAGCTTAGTAACAGGTTGGAACTATGGCTACACCTTC.

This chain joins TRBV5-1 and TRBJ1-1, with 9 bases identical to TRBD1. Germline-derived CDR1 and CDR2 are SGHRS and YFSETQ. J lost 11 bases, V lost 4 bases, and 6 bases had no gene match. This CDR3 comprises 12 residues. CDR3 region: CASSMGQGRAFF. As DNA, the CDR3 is TGCGCCAGCAGCATGGGACAGGGACGTGCTTTCTTT.

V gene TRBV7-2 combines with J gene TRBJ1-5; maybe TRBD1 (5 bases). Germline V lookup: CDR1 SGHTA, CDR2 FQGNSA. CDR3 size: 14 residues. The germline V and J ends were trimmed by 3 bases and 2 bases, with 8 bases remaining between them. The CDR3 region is CASSFSGGNQPQHF. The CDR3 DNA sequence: TGTGCCAGCAGCTTCTCGGGGGGCAATCAGCCCCAGCATTTT. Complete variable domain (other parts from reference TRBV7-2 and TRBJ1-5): GAGVSQSPSNKVTEKGKDVELRCDPISGHTALYWYRQSLGQGLEFLIYFQGNSAPDKSGLPSDRFSAERTGGSVSTLTIQRTQQEDSAVYLCASSFSGGNQPQHFGDGTRLSIL.

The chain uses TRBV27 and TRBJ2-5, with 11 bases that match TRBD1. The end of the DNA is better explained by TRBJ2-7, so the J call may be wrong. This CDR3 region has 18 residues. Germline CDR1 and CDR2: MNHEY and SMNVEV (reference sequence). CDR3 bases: TGTGCCAGCAGTTTATCCCCCCTGGGACAGGGGGTCACCTACGAGCAGTACTTC. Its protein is CASSLSPLGQGVTYEQYF.

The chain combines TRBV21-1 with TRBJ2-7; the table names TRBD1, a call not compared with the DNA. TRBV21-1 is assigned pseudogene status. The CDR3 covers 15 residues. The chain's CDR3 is CASRVPGQGAYEQYF. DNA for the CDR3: TGTGCCAGCAGGGTCCCGGGACAGGGGGCATACGAGCAGTACTTC.

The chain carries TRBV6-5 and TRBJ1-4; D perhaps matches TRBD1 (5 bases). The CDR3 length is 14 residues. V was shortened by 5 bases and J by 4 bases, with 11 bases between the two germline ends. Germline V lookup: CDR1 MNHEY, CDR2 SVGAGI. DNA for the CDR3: TGTGCCAGCAGTATACAGGAGAATAATGAAAAACTGTTTTTT. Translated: CASSIQENNEKLFF.

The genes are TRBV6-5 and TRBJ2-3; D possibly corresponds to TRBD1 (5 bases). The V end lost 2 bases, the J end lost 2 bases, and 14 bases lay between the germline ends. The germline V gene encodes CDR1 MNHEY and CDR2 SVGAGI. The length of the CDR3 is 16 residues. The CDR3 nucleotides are TGTGCCAGCAGTTACGGCAGGGAAGACCTCACAGATACGCAGTATTTT. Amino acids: CASSYGREDLTDTQYF.

This CDR3 is CASEAGQGHQPQHF. The CDR3 DNA reads TGCGCCAGCGAGGCGGGACAGGGGCATCAGCCCCAGCATTTT. The rearrangement joins TRBV23-1 to TRBJ1-5; 10 nucleotides align to TRBD1. TRBV23-1 carries the ORF label, with uncertain function. There are 14 residues in the CDR3. The V and J ends lost 8 bases and 5 bases, in that order; junction bases with no gene match: 6.

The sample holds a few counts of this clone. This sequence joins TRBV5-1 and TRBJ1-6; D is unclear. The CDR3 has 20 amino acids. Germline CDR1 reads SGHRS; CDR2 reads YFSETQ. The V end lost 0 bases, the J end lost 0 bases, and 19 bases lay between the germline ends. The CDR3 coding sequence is TGCGCCAGCAGCTTGGGATCCGGCGGATCCCTAAGCTCCTATAATTCACCCCTCCACTTT. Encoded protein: CASSLGSGGSLSSYNSPLHF.

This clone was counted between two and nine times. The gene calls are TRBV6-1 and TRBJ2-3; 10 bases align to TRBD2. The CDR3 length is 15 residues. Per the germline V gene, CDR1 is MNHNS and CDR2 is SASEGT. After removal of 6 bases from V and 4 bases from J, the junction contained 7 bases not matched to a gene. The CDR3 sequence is CASRSSGGGSDTQYF. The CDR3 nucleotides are TGTGCCAGCAGGTCCAGCGGGGGGGGGTCAGATACGCAGTATTTT.

The CDR3: CASSSQGASGNQPQHF. The CDR3 DNA reads as TGTGCCAGTAGTTCGCAGGGGGCTTCTGGCAATCAGCCCCAGCATTTT. This chain uses TRBV19 with TRBJ1-5; 8 bases fit TRBD1. Unmatched junction bases numbered 8, after V lost 5 bases and J lost 2 bases. The V gene's germline CDR1 is LNHDA and CDR2 SQIVND (reference sequence). This CDR3 region has 16 residues.

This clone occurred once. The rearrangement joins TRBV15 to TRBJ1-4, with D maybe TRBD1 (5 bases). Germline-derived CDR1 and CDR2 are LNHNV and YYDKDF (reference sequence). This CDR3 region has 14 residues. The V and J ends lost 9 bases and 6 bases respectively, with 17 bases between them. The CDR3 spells CATSKGGADEKLFF. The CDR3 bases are TGTGCCACTTCAAAGGGAGGGGCCGATGAAAAACTGTTTTTT. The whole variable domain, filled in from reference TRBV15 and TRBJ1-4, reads DAMVIQNPRYQVTQFGKPVTLSCSQTLNHNVMYWYQQKSSQAPKLLFHYYDKDFNNEADTPDNFQSRRPNTSFCFLDIRSPGLGDTAMYLCATSKGGADEKLFFGSGTQLSVL.

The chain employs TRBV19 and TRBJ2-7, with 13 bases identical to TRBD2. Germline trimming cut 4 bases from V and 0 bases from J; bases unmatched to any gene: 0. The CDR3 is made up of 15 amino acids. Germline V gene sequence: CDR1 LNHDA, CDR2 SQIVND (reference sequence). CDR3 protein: CASSRTSGGSYEQYF. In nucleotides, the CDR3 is TGTGCCAGTAGTAGGACTAGCGGGGGCTCCTACGAGCAGTACTTC.